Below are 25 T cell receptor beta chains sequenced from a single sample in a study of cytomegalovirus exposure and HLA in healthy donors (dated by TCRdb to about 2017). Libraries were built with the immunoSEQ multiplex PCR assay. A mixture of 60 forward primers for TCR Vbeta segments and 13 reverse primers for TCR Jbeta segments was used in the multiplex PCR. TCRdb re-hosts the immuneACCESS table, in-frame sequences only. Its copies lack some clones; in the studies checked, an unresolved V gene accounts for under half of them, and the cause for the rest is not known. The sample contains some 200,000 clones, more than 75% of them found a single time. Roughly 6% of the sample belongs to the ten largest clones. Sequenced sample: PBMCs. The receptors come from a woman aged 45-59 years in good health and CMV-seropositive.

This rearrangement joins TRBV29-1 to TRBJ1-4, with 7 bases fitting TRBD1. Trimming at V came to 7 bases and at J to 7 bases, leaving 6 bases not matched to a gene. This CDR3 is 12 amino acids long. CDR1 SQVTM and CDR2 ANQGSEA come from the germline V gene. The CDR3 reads CSAGQAAEKLFF. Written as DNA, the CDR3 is TGCAGCGCCGGACAGGCGGCTGAAAAACTGTTTTTT.

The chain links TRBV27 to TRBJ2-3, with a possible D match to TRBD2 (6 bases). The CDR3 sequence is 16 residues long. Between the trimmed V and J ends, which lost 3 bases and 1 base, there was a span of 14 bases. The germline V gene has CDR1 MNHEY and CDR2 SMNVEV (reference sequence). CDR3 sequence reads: CASSFSPIAGTDTQYF. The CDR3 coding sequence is TGTGCCAGCAGTTTCTCTCCCATAGCGGGCACAGATACGCAGTATTTT.

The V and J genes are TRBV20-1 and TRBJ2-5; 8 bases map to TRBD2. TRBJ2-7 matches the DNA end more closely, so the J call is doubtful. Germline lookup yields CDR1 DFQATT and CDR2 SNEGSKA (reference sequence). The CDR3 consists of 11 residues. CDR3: CSAKREYEQYF. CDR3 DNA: TGCAGTGCTAAGCGGGAGTACGAGCAGTACTTC.

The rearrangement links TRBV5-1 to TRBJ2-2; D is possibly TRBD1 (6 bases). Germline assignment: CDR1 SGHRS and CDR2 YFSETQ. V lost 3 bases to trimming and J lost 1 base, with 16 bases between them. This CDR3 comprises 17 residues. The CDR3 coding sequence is TGCGCCAGCAGCTACACCGGGACAACAAAGAACACCGGGGAGCTGTTTTTT. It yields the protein CASSYTGTTKNTGELFF.

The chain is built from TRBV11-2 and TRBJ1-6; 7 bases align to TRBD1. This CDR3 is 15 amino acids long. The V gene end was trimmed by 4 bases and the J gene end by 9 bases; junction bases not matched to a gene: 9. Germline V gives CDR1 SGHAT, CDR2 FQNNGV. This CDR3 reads CASSSGQVVASPLHF. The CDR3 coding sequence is TGTGCCAGCAGCTCTGGACAGGTAGTGGCTTCACCCCTCCACTTT.

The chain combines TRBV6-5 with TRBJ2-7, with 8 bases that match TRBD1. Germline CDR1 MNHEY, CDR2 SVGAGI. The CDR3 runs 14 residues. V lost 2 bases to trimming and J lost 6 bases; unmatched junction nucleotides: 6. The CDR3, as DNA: TGTGCCAGCAGTTACATGGACAGGGATTCCGAGCAGTACTTC. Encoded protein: CASSYMDRDSEQYF.

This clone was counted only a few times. In DNA, the CDR3 is TGTGCCAGCAGTTTCTCCCCCCAGGGGGGAAAACTGTTTTTT. As protein: CASSFSPQGGKLFF. The chain combines TRBV27 with TRBJ1-4; 7 bases line up with TRBD1. The CDR3 loop spans 14 amino acids. The germline V gene encodes CDR1 MNHEY and CDR2 SMNVEV (reference sequence). J gave up 10 bases and V 3 bases, and 8 bases lay outside the gene matches. Variable domain in full (rest from reference TRBV27 and TRBJ1-4): EAQVTQNPRYLITVTGKKLTVTCSQNMNHEYMSWYRQDPGLGLRQIYYSMNVEVTDKGDVPEGYKVSRKEKRNFPLILESPSPNQTSLYFCASSFSPQGGKLFFGSGTQLSVL.

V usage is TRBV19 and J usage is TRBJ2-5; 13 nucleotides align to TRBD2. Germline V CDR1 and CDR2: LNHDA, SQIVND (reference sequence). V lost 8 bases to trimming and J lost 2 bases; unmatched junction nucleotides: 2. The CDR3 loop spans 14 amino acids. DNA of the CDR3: TGTGCCAGTGGGACTAGCGGGAAACAAGAGACCCAGTACTTC. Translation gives CASGTSGKQETQYF.

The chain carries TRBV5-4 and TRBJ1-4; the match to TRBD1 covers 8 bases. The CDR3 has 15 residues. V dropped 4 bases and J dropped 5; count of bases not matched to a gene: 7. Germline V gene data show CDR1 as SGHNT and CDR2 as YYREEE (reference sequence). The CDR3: CASSRGTGENEKLFF. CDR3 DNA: TGTGCCAGCAGCCGGGGGACAGGAGAAAATGAAAAACTGTTTTTT. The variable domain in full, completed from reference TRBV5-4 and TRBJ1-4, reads ETGVTQSPTHLIKTRGQQVTLRCSSQSGHNTVSWYQQALGQGPQFIFQYYREEENGRGNFPPRFSGLQFPNYSSELNVNALELDDSALYLCASSRGTGENEKLFFGSGTQLSVL.

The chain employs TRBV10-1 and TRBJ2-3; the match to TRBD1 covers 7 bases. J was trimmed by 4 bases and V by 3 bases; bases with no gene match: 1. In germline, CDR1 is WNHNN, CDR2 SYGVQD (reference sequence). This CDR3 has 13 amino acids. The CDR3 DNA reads TGCGCCAGCAGTGAAGGGGGCCCAGATACGCAGTATTTT. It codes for CASSEGGPDTQYF.

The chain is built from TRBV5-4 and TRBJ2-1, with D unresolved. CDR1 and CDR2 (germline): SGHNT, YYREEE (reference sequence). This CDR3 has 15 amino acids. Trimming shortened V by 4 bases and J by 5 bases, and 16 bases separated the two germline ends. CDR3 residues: CASSPPPVGNNEQFF. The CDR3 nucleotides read TGTGCCAGCAGCCCCCCCCCGGTGGGCAACAATGAGCAGTTCTTC.

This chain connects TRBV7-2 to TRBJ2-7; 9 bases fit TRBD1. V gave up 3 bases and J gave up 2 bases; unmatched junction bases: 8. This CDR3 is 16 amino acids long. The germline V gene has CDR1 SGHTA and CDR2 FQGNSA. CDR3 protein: CASSFPIGQGPYEQYF. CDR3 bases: TGTGCCAGCAGCTTCCCTATAGGACAGGGGCCCTACGAGCAGTACTTC.

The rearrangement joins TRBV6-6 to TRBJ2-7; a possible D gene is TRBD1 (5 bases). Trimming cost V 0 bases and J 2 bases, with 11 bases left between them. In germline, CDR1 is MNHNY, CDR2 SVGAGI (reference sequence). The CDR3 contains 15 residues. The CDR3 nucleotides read TGTGCCAGCAGTTACTCGGCAGGGAAGACCTACGAGCAGTACTTC. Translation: CASSYSAGKTYEQYF.

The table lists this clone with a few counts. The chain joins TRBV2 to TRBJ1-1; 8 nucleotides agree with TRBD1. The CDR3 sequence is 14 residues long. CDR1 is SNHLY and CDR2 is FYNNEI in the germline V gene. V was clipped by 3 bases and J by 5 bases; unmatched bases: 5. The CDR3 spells CASSDPGQGTEAFF. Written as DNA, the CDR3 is TGTGCCAGCAGTGACCCCGGACAGGGAACTGAAGCTTTCTTT.

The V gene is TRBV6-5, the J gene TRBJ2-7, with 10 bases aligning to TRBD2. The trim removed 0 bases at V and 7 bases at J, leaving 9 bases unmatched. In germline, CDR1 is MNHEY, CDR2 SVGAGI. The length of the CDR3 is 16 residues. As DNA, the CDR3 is TGTGCCAGCAGTTACTCAGGCCTAGCGGGAGCTCGGGAGCAGTACTTC. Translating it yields CASSYSGLAGAREQYF.

For the CDR3, the DNA is TGTGCCAGCAGTGGTGGCAGGAATGGCTACACCTTC. The encoded protein is CASSGGRNGYTF. The rearrangement joins TRBV25-1 to TRBJ1-2, with unresolved D. V lost 4 bases and J 6 bases, leaving 9 bases between the germline ends. The CDR3 has 12 residues. Germline CDR1 and CDR2: MGHDK and SYGVNS.

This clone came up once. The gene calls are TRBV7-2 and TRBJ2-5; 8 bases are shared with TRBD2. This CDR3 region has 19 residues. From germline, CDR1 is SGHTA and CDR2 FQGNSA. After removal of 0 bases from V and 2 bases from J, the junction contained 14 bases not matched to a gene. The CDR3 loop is CASSLARTSLAGVQETQYF. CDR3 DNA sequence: TGTGCCAGCAGCTTAGCCCGGACTAGCTTAGCGGGTGTACAAGAGACCCAGTACTTC.

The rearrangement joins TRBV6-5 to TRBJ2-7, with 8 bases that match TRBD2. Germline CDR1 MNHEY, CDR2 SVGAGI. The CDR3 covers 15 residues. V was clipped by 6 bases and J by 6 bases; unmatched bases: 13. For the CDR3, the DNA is TGTGCCAGCAGACCCGGACTAGCCAGTCAATCCGAGCAGTACTTC. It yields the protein CASRPGLASQSEQYF.

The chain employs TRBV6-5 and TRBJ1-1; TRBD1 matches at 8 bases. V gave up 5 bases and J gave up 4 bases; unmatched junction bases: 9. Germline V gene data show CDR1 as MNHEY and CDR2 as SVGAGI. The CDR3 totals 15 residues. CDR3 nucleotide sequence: TGTGCCAGCAGTCGTGGCTACGACAGGGGCACTGAAGCTTTCTTT. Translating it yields CASSRGYDRGTEAFF.

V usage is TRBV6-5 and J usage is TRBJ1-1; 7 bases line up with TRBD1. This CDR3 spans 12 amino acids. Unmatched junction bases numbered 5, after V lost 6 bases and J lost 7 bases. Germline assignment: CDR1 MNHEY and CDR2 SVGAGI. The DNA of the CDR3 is TGTGCCAGCAGCAGGGGGACAGATGAAGCTTTCTTT. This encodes CASSRGTDEAFF.

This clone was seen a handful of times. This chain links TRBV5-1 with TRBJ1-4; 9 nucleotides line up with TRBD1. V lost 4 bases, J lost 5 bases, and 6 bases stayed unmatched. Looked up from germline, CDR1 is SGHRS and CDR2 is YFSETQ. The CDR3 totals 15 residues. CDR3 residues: CASSTGQGGNEKLFF. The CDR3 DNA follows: TGCGCCAGCAGCACGGGACAGGGAGGAAATGAAAAACTGTTTTTT.

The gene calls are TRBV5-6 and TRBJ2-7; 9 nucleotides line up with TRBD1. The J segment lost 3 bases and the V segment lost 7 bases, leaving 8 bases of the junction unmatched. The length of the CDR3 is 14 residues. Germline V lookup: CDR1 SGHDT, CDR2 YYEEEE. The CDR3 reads CASGRDRGNYEQYF. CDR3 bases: TGTGCCAGCGGGAGAGACAGGGGGAACTACGAGCAGTACTTC.

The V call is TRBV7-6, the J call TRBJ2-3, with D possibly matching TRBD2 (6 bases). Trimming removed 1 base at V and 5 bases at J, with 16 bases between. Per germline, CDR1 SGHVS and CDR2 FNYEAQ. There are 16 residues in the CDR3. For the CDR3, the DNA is TGTGCCAGCAGCTTAGAATGGGGAGGAGCGGGAGATACGCAGTATTTT. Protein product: CASSLEWGGAGDTQYF. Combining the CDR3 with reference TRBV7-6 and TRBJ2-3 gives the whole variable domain GAGVSQSPRYKVTKRGQDVALRCDPISGHVSLYWYRQALGQGPEFLTYFNYEAQQDKSGLPNDRFSAERPEGSISTLTIQRTEQRDSAMYRCASSLEWGGAGDTQYFGPGTRLTVL.

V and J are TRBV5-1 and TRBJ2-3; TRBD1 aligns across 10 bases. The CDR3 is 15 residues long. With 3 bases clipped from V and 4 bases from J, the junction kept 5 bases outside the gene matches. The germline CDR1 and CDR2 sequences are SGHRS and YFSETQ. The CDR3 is CASSSTGTGADTQYF. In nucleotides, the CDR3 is TGCGCCAGCAGCTCGACCGGGACAGGGGCAGATACGCAGTATTTT.

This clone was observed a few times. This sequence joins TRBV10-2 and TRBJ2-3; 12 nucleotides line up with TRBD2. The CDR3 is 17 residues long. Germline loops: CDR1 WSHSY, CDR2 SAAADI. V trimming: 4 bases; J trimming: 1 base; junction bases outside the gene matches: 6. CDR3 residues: CASSGSRLAGGTDTQYF. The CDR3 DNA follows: TGCGCCAGCAGTGGATCCAGACTAGCGGGAGGCACAGATACGCAGTATTTT.